This paragraph covers one T cell receptor beta chain sequence. This sample was taken from a study of T cells in Graves' hyperthyroidism and ophthalmopathy. Study summary: The blood sample was taken at first diagnosis, before treatment began.

TCR beta CDR3 region amplification was performed from RNA transcripts. A set of HTBI primers served as the primers for a first-round RT-PCR of the TCR CDR3. TCRdb re-derived calls from the multiplex PCR reads in MiXCR, one entry per CDR3 protein. Here the sample spans under 300,000 distinct CDR3 sequences, 13% to 15% being singletons. It was uncontrolled infection, other autoimmune disease, pregnancy or lactation that excluded patients. V was clipped by 1 base and J by 1 base, with 13 bases between them. Germline values: CDR1 DFQATT, CDR2 SNEGSKA (reference sequence). The CDR3 is 15 residues long. The clonotype was recovered from a woman between 35 and 50 years old with Graves' hyperthyroidism that later progressed to Graves' ophthalmopathy. The chain recombines TRBV20-1 with TRBJ1-1, with a possible D match to TRBD1 (5 bases). The sequenced sample consisted of blood. DNA of the CDR3: TGCAGTGCTAGAGGGGGCTCGCTGCCGAACACTGAAGCTTTCTTT. Residues: CSARGGSLPNTEAFF.